Listed below are T cell receptor beta chains from one sample, sequenced in a study of identical twins. Each CDR3 protein gets one entry after TCRdb re-called the 5' RACE reads with MiXCR. The sample lists some 500,000 distinct CDR3 sequences; around 20% were seen once. These data are also associated with another study on T cells expressing NK-cell markers.

The source material was CD4+ T cells sorted from blood. Source of these receptors: a woman younger than 30 in good health. Both conserved end residues are part of each CDR3. Each record gives: J gene, D gene, clone size, V gene, CDR3 protein, CDR3 DNA. D genes are given only for firm matches. A clone size is listed for some rows: how often the clone was seen (once, few, many), or a class if it is expanded.

TRBJ1-2 | TRBD1 | many | TRBV6-1 | CASSTRTGNYGYTF | TGTGCCAGCAGTACCCGGACAGGGAACTATGGCTACACCTTC
TRBJ1-2 | TRBD1 | NA | TRBV3-1 | CASSPTPGQGDYGYTF | TGTGCCAGCAGCCCTACACCGGGACAGGGTGACTATGGCTACACCTTC
TRBJ2-2 | NA | few | TRBV20-1 | CSAMNRNTGELFF | TGCAGTGCTATGAACAGAAACACCGGGGAGCTGTTTTTT
TRBJ1-4 | NA | NA | TRBV20-1 | CSATRGGEKLFF | TGCAGTGCTACCCGGGGTGGTGAAAAACTGTTTTTT
TRBJ2-1 | NA | NA | TRBV7-2 | CASSPAWQYNEQFF | TGTGCCAGCAGCCCTGCTTGGCAGTACAATGAGCAGTTCTTC
TRBJ2-1 | NA | few | TRBV9 | CASSVGPLYNEQFF | TGTGCCAGCAGCGTAGGGCCTTTATACAATGAGCAGTTCTTC
TRBJ2-5 | TRBD2 | NA | TRBV11-2 | CASSLPRTSGGAGKGRETQYF | TGTGCCAGCAGCTTACCAAGGACTAGCGGGGGGGCCGGGAAAGGAAGGGAGACCCAGTACTTC
TRBJ2-5 | NA | few | TRBV7-9 | CASSLGSAQETQYF | TGTGCCAGCAGCTTAGGTTCAGCCCAAGAGACCCAGTACTTC
TRBJ2-3 | TRBD2 | few | TRBV5-4 | CASSYPSGSTDTQYF | TGTGCCAGCAGCTACCCTAGCGGGAGCACAGATACGCAGTATTTT
TRBJ2-1 | TRBD2 | many | TRBV11-2 | CASSARLAGIYNEQFF | TGTGCCAGCAGCGCCAGACTAGCGGGTATCTACAATGAGCAGTTCTTC
TRBJ1-1 | NA | few | TRBV29-1 | CSVHPLMTVNTEAFF | TGCAGCGTCCACCCCCTCATGACCGTGAACACTGAAGCTTTCTTT
TRBJ2-3 | TRBD1 | few | TRBV9 | CASGQGVGGDTQYF | TGTGCCAGCGGACAGGGGGTGGGTGGAGATACGCAGTATTTT
TRBJ1-2 | NA | NA | TRBV7-2 | CASSLYNNQGLYYGYTF | TGTGCCAGCAGCTTATATAATAATCAGGGTTTGTACTATGGCTACACCTTC
TRBJ2-5 | TRBD2 | few | TRBV11-2 | CASSWGLVGETQYF | TGTGCCAGCAGCTGGGGACTAGTTGGGGAGACCCAGTACTTC
TRBJ1-1 | NA | NA | TRBV12-3/TRBV12-4 | CASSLKGYETEAFF | TGTGCCAGCAGTTTAAAGGGCTATGAAACTGAAGCTTTCTTT
TRBJ2-1 | NA | few | TRBV20-1 | CSARDYLGRNEQFF | TGCAGTGCTAGAGATTACCTTGGGCGTAATGAGCAGTTCTTC
TRBJ2-7 | NA | NA | TRBV6-6 | CAAGRSYEQYF | TGTGCCGCTGGACGGTCCTACGAGCAGTACTTC
TRBJ1-1 | NA | NA | TRBV27 | CATRGRDTEAFF | TGTGCCACGCGAGGGCGGGACACTGAAGCTTTCTTT
TRBJ1-1 | NA | NA | TRBV6-1 | CASTKKGRNTEAFF | TGTGCCAGCACCAAAAAAGGGCGGAACACTGAAGCTTTCTTT
TRBJ2-1 | NA | few | TRBV10-1 | CASSVGPLRNEQFF | TGCGCCAGCAGTGTTGGTCCCTTGAGGAATGAGCAGTTCTTC